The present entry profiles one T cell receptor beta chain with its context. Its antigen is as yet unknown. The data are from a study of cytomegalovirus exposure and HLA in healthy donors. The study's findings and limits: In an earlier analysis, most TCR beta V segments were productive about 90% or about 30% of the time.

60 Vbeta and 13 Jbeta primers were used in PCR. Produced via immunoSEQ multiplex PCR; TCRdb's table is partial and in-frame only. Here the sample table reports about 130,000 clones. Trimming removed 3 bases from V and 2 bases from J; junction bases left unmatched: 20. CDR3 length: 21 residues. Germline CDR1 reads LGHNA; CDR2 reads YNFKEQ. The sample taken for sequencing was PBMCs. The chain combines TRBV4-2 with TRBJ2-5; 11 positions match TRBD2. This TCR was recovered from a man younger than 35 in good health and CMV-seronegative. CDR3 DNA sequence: TGTGCCAGCAGCCAGCCCTTTAGCGGGAGGGCCAATTCCCCACGTCAAGAGACCCAGTACTTC. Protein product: CASSQPFSGRANSPRQETQYF.